The clone carrying this T cell receptor beta chain occurred once. How the authors handled the data: Amplifying reference gene primers gave estimates of nucleated cell counts. Profiled with immunoSEQ multiplex PCR; TCRdb holds only in-frame clones, not every one. That table gives V, J and clone size, and the DNA gave D and trimming. The table has about 410,000 clones, 70% to 90% seen once; the top ten hold around 1.4%. The sample comes from a study of blood T cell repertoires in COVID-19. Across the whole study: Spain, Italy and the United States supplied samples that represented acute and convalescent COVID-19. PBMCs, B-cell-depleted T cells, or T cells provided the cDNA or gDNA that made up the material.

Germline CDR1 and CDR2: MNHEY and SVGAGI. The trim removed 0 bases at V and 0 bases at J, leaving 2 bases unmatched. The CDR3 sequence is 16 residues long. Material: peripheral blood. This chain links TRBV6-5 with TRBJ1-2, with 9 bases aligning to TRBD1. This sequence was found in a woman aged 30 to 39 with active or convalescent COVID-19. The DNA of the CDR3 is TGTGCCAGCAGTTACTCTAGGACAGGGGCTAACTATGGCTACACCTTC. Translation gives CASSYSRTGANYGYTF.